This entry concerns a single T cell receptor (beta chain). The sample is drawn from a study of blood T cell repertoires in COVID-19. Measured with immunoSEQ multiplex PCR; TCRdb has only the in-frame clones, and not every one. The sample lists about 230,000 clones, 65% to 85% occurring once. V dropped 3 bases and J dropped 2 bases, with 11 bases sitting between them. The CDR3 sequence is 15 residues long. From germline, CDR1 is SGHTA and CDR2 FQGNSA. Material: peripheral blood. The V and J genes are TRBV7-2 and TRBJ2-1; maybe TRBD2 (6 bases). This clonotype was sampled from a woman of 80 years or more with acute or convalescent COVID-19. As DNA, the CDR3 is TGTGCCAGCAGCTTGCTTGGGGGGACCTACAATGAGCAGTTCTTC. Protein: CASSLLGGTYNEQFF.